Following are 21 T cell receptor beta chains from one sample sequenced in a study of cytomegalovirus exposure and HLA in healthy donors. 60 Vbeta and 13 Jbeta primers were used in PCR. Profiling relied on immunoSEQ multiplex PCR, and the TCRdb table lists in-frame clones only, not all of them. This table has hundreds of thousands of clones, roughly 70% appearing once. Sequenced input: PBMCs. These receptors all stem from a woman under 40 in good health and CMV-seronegative.

The gene calls are TRBV29-1 and TRBJ2-3, with TRBD1 matching 9 bases. After removal of 2 bases from V and 3 bases from J, the junction contained 9 bases not matched to a gene. Germline V lookup: CDR1 SQVTM, CDR2 ANQGSEA. This CDR3 contains 16 residues. CDR3 residues: CSVETYPGQGTDTQYF. CDR3 sequence (DNA): TGCAGCGTTGAAACATACCCGGGACAGGGAACAGATACGCAGTATTTT.

This sequence joins TRBV30 and TRBJ2-2, with D perhaps matching TRBD1 (6 bases). V lost 5 bases to trimming and J lost 4 bases, with 11 bases between them. The CDR3 is made up of 13 amino acids. The germline gives CDR1 GTSNPN, CDR2 SVGIG (reference sequence). CDR3 in amino acids: CAWGQKITGELFF. In DNA form, the CDR3 reads TGTGCCTGGGGACAGAAAATCACCGGGGAGCTGTTTTTT.

This clone was counted only a few times. The sample contains more than one DNA sequence encoding this CDR3. This chain uses TRBV29-1 with TRBJ1-1; possibly TRBD1 for D (6 bases). This CDR3 has 11 amino acids. Looked up from germline, CDR1 is SQVTM and CDR2 is ANQGSEA. CDR3 sequence: CEGTLNTEAFF. CDR3 coding DNA: TGCGAAGGGACATTGAACACTGAAGCTTTCTTT.

J is TRBJ1-1 and V is TRBV19, with no clear D. The V and J ends lost 6 bases and 5 bases respectively, with 13 bases between them. CDR3 size: 13 residues. The germline V gene encodes CDR1 LNHDA and CDR2 SQIVND (reference sequence). CDR3 nucleotides: TGTGCCAGTAGGGGAGGGAAAGGGACTGAAGCTTTCTTT. Translating gives CASRGGKGTEAFF.

This sequence joins TRBV5-4 and TRBJ2-5, with D unclear. This CDR3 has 15 amino acids. Germline lookup yields CDR1 SGHNT and CDR2 YYREEE (reference sequence). V shed 0 bases and J shed 4 bases, with 13 bases lying between them. Written as DNA, the CDR3 is TGTGCCAGCAGCTTGGATGTCGAAGAGGCAGAGACCCAGTACTTC. It is translated as CASSLDVEEAETQYF.

The genes are TRBV5-1 and TRBJ2-5, with 8 nucleotides matching TRBD1. This CDR3 spans 16 amino acids. The trim removed 0 bases at V and 4 bases at J, leaving 8 bases unmatched. Germline CDR1 is SGHRS and CDR2 is YFSETQ. This chain's CDR3 is CASSLAGPTGAETQYF. CDR3 coding DNA: TGCGCCAGCAGCTTGGCCGGACCGACAGGGGCAGAGACCCAGTACTTC.

V gene TRBV30 combines with J gene TRBJ2-1; TRBD2 matches 12 bases. The CDR3 contains 17 residues. Germline V CDR1 and CDR2: GTSNPN, SVGIG (reference sequence). V lost 5 bases, J lost 0 bases, and 8 bases stayed unmatched. CDR3 in DNA: TGTGCCTGGGCGGGGACTAGCGGGCCGAGCTCCTACAATGAGCAGTTCTTC. Residues: CAWAGTSGPSSYNEQFF.

This rearrangement joins TRBV5-1 to TRBJ1-1, with 12 bases matching TRBD1. CDR3 length: 15 residues. Germline CDR1 reads SGHRS; CDR2 reads YFSETQ. V shed 3 bases, J shed 7 bases, and the junction held 7 bases outside the gene matches. As DNA, the CDR3 is TGCGCCAGCAGCTCACCGGGACAGGGGGCGGTTGAAGCTTTCTTT. Protein: CASSSPGQGAVEAFF.

V is TRBV9 and J is TRBJ2-3; 7 bases agree with TRBD1. Looked up from germline, CDR1 is SGDLS and CDR2 is YYNGEE. CDR3 length: 17 amino acids. V was clipped by 3 bases and J by 0 bases; unmatched bases: 10. The DNA of the CDR3 is TGTGCCAGCAGCGGTTATACAGGGGCGCGTAGCACAGATACGCAGTATTTT. Protein product: CASSGYTGARSTDTQYF.

This clone has more than one count but fewer than ten. The chain combines TRBV5-4 with TRBJ1-2; tentative D call: TRBD1 (5 bases). Trimming removed 0 bases at V and 3 bases at J, with 12 bases between. CDR1 and CDR2 from the germline V gene are SGHNT and YYREEE (reference sequence). The CDR3 totals 15 residues. CDR3 DNA sequence: TGTGCCAGCAGCTTGGGCGGGGCGGCGGACTATGGCTACACCTTC. Translating gives CASSLGGAADYGYTF.

V and J are TRBV9 and TRBJ2-7, with 7 bases identical to TRBD2. The germline gives CDR1 SGDLS, CDR2 YYNGEE. V dropped 4 bases and J dropped 2; count of bases not matched to a gene: 6. The CDR3 has 14 amino acids. CDR3 sequence (DNA): TGTGCCAGCAGCATTTCGGGGGGACCCTACGAGCAGTACTTC. Its protein product is CASSISGGPYEQYF. Combining the CDR3 with reference TRBV9 and TRBJ2-7 gives the whole variable domain DSGVTQTPKHLITATGQRVTLRCSPRSGDLSVYWYQQSLDQGLQFLIQYYNGEERAKGNILERFSAQQFPDLHSELNLSSLELGDSALYFCASSISGGPYEQYFGPGTRLTVT.

This chain links TRBV19 with TRBJ2-3, with 10 bases aligning to TRBD1. The J segment lost 4 bases and the V segment lost 3 bases, leaving 1 base of the junction unmatched. CDR1 and CDR2 from the germline V gene are LNHDA and SQIVND (reference sequence). The CDR3 extends over 14 amino acids. Here the CDR3 reads CASSIGTGADTQYF. The CDR3 coding sequence is TGTGCCAGTAGTATTGGGACAGGGGCAGATACGCAGTATTTT.

The chain has TRBV11-2 and TRBJ1-3; D unclear. CDR1 SGHAT and CDR2 FQNNGV come from the germline V gene. V lost 5 bases and J 1 base, leaving 9 bases between the germline ends. This CDR3 is built from 14 residues. CDR3 coding DNA: TGTGCCAGCAGCCCGGGATCATCTGGAAACACCATATATTTT. Translated, it gives CASSPGSSGNTIYF. The entire variable domain, with the rest obtained from reference TRBV11-2 and TRBJ1-3, is as follows: EAGVAQSPRYKIIEKRQSVAFWCNPISGHATLYWYQQILGQGPKLLIQFQNNGVVDDSQLPKDRFSAERLKGVDSTLKIQPAKLEDSAVYLCASSPGSSGNTIYFGEGSWLTVV.

The rearrangement joins TRBV27 to TRBJ1-6, with TRBD1 matching 7 bases. Germline loops: CDR1 MNHEY, CDR2 SMNVEV (reference sequence). This CDR3 contains 14 residues. After removal of 4 bases from V and 7 bases from J, the junction contained 4 bases not matched to a gene. Here the CDR3 DNA reads TGTGCCAGCAGTTCCGGGACAGAGAATTCACCCCTCCACTTT. It is translated as CASSSGTENSPLHF.

The chain uses TRBV7-2 and TRBJ2-2; D is possibly TRBD2 (7 bases). The germline V gene has CDR1 SGHTA and CDR2 FQGNSA. The CDR3 is 14 residues long. Trimming shortened V by 4 bases and J by 5 bases, and 11 bases separated the two germline ends. CDR3 bases: TGTGCCAGCAGCTGGGGGCGGGGGACCGGGGAGCTGTTTTTT. This gives the protein CASSWGRGTGELFF.

The rearrangement links TRBV5-4 to TRBJ2-5; 8 nucleotides align to TRBD1. Germline V gene lookup returns CDR1 SGHNT and CDR2 YYREEE (reference sequence). Trimming cost V 3 bases and J 4 bases; bases outside gene matches: 8. CDR3 length: 15 amino acids. The CDR3 nucleotides read TGTGCCAGCAGCTCTATCGACAGGGGCTCAGAGACCCAGTACTTC. Translating it yields CASSSIDRGSETQYF.

Only a few counts were recorded for this clone. CDR3 bases: TGTGCCAGCAGCTTAGATCACAGGACCCTTTCTAGCGCAGATACGCAGTATTTT. The encoded protein is CASSLDHRTLSSADTQYF. J is TRBJ2-3 and V is TRBV7-6, with a weak D call TRBD2 (6 bases). The CDR3 extends over 18 amino acids. Germline V gene sequence: CDR1 SGHVS, CDR2 FNYEAQ. With 1 base removed from V and 4 bases from J, the gap between germline ends came to 21 bases.

There are a few counts of this clone. The chain links TRBV13 to TRBJ2-3, with a possible D match to TRBD2 (5 bases). Germline V gene lookup returns CDR1 PRHDT and CDR2 FYEKMQ (reference sequence). The V gene lost 0 bases and the J gene lost 0 bases, with 7 bases spanning the gap. CDR3 length equals 15 residues. CDR3 sequence reads: CASSLGRGSTDTQYF. Here the CDR3 DNA reads TGTGCCAGCAGCTTAGGACGGGGAAGCACAGATACGCAGTATTTT.

The chain carries TRBV11-2 and TRBJ1-5, with unresolved D. This CDR3 is built from 13 residues. Germline values: CDR1 SGHAT, CDR2 FQNNGV. The ends were cut back, 1 base at V and 7 bases at J, with 8 bases in the middle. DNA of the CDR3: TGTGCCAGCAGCTTAGGAGGCGGGCAGCCCCAGCATTTT. Protein: CASSLGGGQPQHF.

This rearrangement joins TRBV4-2 to TRBJ2-7, with TRBD1 identical over 10 bases. The trim removed 4 bases at V and 7 bases at J, leaving 7 bases unmatched. CDR1 is LGHNA, CDR2 YNFKEQ, per germline. The CDR3 runs 14 residues. The CDR3 is CASSPRQGAGEQYF. In DNA, the CDR3 is TGTGCCAGCAGCCCTCGACAGGGGGCAGGGGAGCAGTACTTC.

This chain joins TRBV18 and TRBJ1-2, with 9 positions matching TRBD1. CDR1 is KGHSH, CDR2 LQKENI, per germline. The CDR3 totals 15 residues. After removal of 3 bases from V and 0 bases from J, the junction contained 2 bases not matched to a gene. DNA for the CDR3: TGTGCCAGCTCACCCAGACAGGGGGCTAACTATGGCTACACCTTC. It specifies CASSPRQGANYGYTF.